A single sample is the source of the 14 T cell receptor beta chains below, sequenced in a study of T cell changes during pregnancy in multiple sclerosis. Only in-frame clones appear in the TCRdb table, and some are missing; sequencing was by immunoSEQ multiplex PCR. The data show some 60,000 clones, 90% to 95% seen once. This material consisted of peripheral blood, taken before pregnancy. The receptors were sampled from a female donor with multiple sclerosis, enrolled in a pregnancy study.

This chain links TRBV7-9 with TRBJ1-1; D call uncertain. The germline V and J ends were trimmed by 5 bases and 9 bases, with 19 bases remaining between them. Germline V lookup: CDR1 SEHNR, CDR2 FQNEAQ (reference sequence). The CDR3 is 14 residues long. The CDR3 DNA follows: TGTGCCAGCAGCAAATCGGGTGAGGCGCTCAAAGCTTTCTTT. It yields the protein CASSKSGEALKAFF.

This clone has just one count. J is TRBJ2-7 and V is TRBV5-6; D is ambiguous. V was cut by 3 bases and J by 4 bases, with 5 bases left in between. Germline CDR1 is SGHDT and CDR2 is YYEEEE. The CDR3 sequence is 11 residues long. CDR3 protein: CASSSSYEQYF. As DNA, the CDR3 is TGTGCCAGCAGCTCCTCGTACGAGCAGTACTTC.

The J gene is TRBJ2-7, the V gene TRBV4-1; D is unresolved. Looked up from germline, CDR1 is MGHRA and CDR2 is YSYEKL. Trimming removed 4 bases at V and 2 bases at J, with 21 bases between. There are 17 residues in the CDR3. CDR3 amino acids: CASSPPDHSIRTYEQYF. The CDR3, as DNA: TGCGCCAGCAGCCCTCCGGATCATAGCATCCGTACCTACGAGCAGTACTTC.

V and J are TRBV7-9 and TRBJ1-4; maybe TRBD1 (5 bases). CDR1 and CDR2 from the germline V gene are SEHNR and FQNEAQ (reference sequence). This CDR3 region has 15 residues. V was trimmed by 6 bases and J by 8 bases, leaving 19 bases between them. CDR3 sequence reads: CASSSTWGVEEKLFF. The CDR3 DNA reads TGTGCCAGCAGTTCAACATGGGGGGTTGAGGAAAAACTGTTTTTT.

This clone was seen a few times. The chain couples TRBV2 to TRBJ2-3; perhaps TRBD2 as D (8 bases). CDR3 length equals 12 residues. V lost 1 base and J 14 bases, leaving 13 bases between the germline ends. Germline V gives CDR1 SNHLY, CDR2 FYNNEI. In nucleotides, the CDR3 is TGTGCCAGCAGTGAAGGCGGGGGGACAGCGTATTTT. This sequence encodes CASSEGGGTAYF. Combining the CDR3 with reference TRBV2 and TRBJ2-3 gives the whole variable domain EPEVTQTPSHQVTQMGQEVILRCVPISNHLYFYWYRQILGQKVEFLVSFYNNEISEKSEIFDDQFSVERPDGSNFTLKIRSTKLEDSAMYFCASSEGGGTAYFGPGTRLTVL.

The chain couples TRBV7-2 to TRBJ2-7; D remains ambiguous. The CDR3 covers 13 residues. Looked up from germline, CDR1 is SGHTA and CDR2 is FQGNSA. V lost 1 base and J 4 bases, leaving 8 bases between the germline ends. CDR3 coding DNA: TGTGCCAGCAGCTTAGGGCAACGTTACGAGCAGTACTTC. Translation gives CASSLGQRYEQYF.

V is TRBV9 and J is TRBJ1-1, with 7 bases fitting TRBD1. The CDR3 contains 15 residues. Germline V lookup: CDR1 SGDLS, CDR2 YYNGEE. V was clipped by 0 bases and J by 4 bases; unmatched bases: 6. CDR3 in amino acids: CASSVGETGRTEAFF. The CDR3 DNA reads TGTGCCAGCAGCGTAGGGGAGACAGGGCGCACTGAAGCTTTCTTT.

This chain connects TRBV19 to TRBJ1-4; D is unresolved. CDR3 size: 14 residues. Germline loops: CDR1 LNHDA, CDR2 SQIVND (reference sequence). The V gene lost 3 bases and the J gene lost 0 bases, with 5 bases spanning the gap. CDR3 amino acids: CASSIRATNEKLFF. The CDR3 DNA reads as TGTGCCAGTAGTATCCGGGCAACTAATGAAAAACTGTTTTTT.

This sequence joins TRBV4-2 and TRBJ1-2, with unresolved D. This CDR3 is 15 amino acids long. V lost 3 bases to trimming and J lost 6 bases, with 17 bases between them. Germline assignment: CDR1 LGHNA and CDR2 YNFKEQ. The chain's CDR3 is CASSHSGEPRNGYTF. The CDR3 DNA reads as TGTGCCAGCAGCCACTCCGGAGAACCAAGGAATGGCTACACCTTC.

The chain links TRBV2 to TRBJ1-5; possibly TRBD1 for D (6 bases). Trimming stripped 10 bases from V and 3 bases from J, with 13 bases between. Per the germline V gene, CDR1 is SNHLY and CDR2 is FYNNEI. The CDR3 length is 13 residues. CDR3 bases: TGTGCCACCATCAGGGGTATCAATCAGCCCCAGCATTTT. Amino acid sequence: CATIRGINQPQHF.

The chain has TRBV6-1 and TRBJ2-5; TRBD1 matches at 7 bases. The CDR3 is 15 amino acids. The germline V gene encodes CDR1 MNHNS and CDR2 SASEGT. CDR3 sequence (DNA): TGTCTGACAGGGCTGGGCCCCCAAATCCAAGAGACCCAGTACTTC. Amino acids: CLTGLGPQIQETQYF.

This chain joins TRBV5-6 and TRBJ2-1; 9 nucleotides match TRBD1. Germline V gene data show CDR1 as SGHDT and CDR2 as YYEEEE. The CDR3 covers 16 residues. V dropped 1 base and J dropped 5; count of bases not matched to a gene: 7. As DNA, the CDR3 is TGTGCCAGCAGCTTGATTTGGACAGGGGCTAACAATGAGCAGTTCTTC. Amino acid sequence: CASSLIWTGANNEQFF. The full variable domain, with the rest looked up from reference TRBV5-6 and TRBJ2-1, is DAGVTQSPTHLIKTRGQQVTLRCSPKSGHDTVSWYQQALGQGPQFIFQYYEEEERQRGNFPDRFSGHQFPNYSSELNVNALLLGDSALYLCASSLIWTGANNEQFFGPGTRLTVL.

CDR3 region: CASSLGISTGYTIYF. The CDR3 DNA is TGTGCCAGCAGCTTAGGAATTTCTACAGGGTACACCATATATTTT. V is TRBV7-2 and J is TRBJ1-3, with D perhaps TRBD1 (6 bases). Germline-derived CDR1 and CDR2 are SGHTA and FQGNSA. With 1 base removed from V and 8 bases from J, the gap between germline ends came to 15 bases. The CDR3 covers 15 residues. The variable domain in full, with the rest retrieved from reference TRBV7-2 and TRBJ1-3, is GAGVSQSPSNKVTEKGKDVELRCDPISGHTALYWYRQSLGQGLEFLIYFQGNSAPDKSGLPSDRFSAERTGGSVSTLTIQRTQQEDSAVYLCASSLGISTGYTIYFGEGSWLTVV.

The J gene is TRBJ2-5, the V gene TRBV15; 9 nucleotides line up with TRBD1. The V segment lost 1 base and the J segment 1 base; nucleotides outside the gene matches: 4. The CDR3 runs 16 residues. Per germline, CDR1 LNHNV and CDR2 YYDKDF (reference sequence). CDR3 sequence reads: CATSRGGDRVQETQYF. The CDR3 coding sequence is TGTGCCACCAGCAGAGGAGGGGACAGGGTCCAAGAGACCCAGTACTTC.